This T cell receptor beta chain was found in a study of cytomegalovirus exposure and HLA in healthy donors. Study summary: Earlier, 90 million to 140 million unique TCR beta sequences were recovered from 170 million or so T cells by an analysis. An early data release held tens of millions of unique TCRs from HLA-typed donors. Assignment to the Caucasian-associated ancestry cluster applied to approximately 80% of the approximately 360 genotyped donors.

Study results and limitations: Some V segments could not be told apart, so they were left out, TRBV6-2 and TRBV6-3 among them.

PCR was performed using 60 Vbeta and 13 Jbeta primers. TCRdb keeps only in-frame clones here, not all; method: immunoSEQ multiplex PCR. The profile shows 160,000 or so clones, approximately 80% of them singletons. This CDR3 comprises 12 residues. V was pared by 7 bases and J by 3 bases, with 3 bases of the junction left unmatched. In germline, CDR1 is MNHEY, CDR2 SVGAGI. Details on this clone: Its cognate antigen is unknown.

This sequence joins TRBV6-5 and TRBJ2-7; 7 bases are a match to TRBD2. The sample was PBMCs. This receptor was obtained from a male donor in good health and CMV-seropositive. The CDR3 coding sequence is TGTGCCAGCAATGGCGGGGGCTACGAGCAGTACTTC. It encodes CASNGGGYEQYF.